The next 3 T cell receptor beta chains were all read from a single sample in a study of CD8+ T cells in alopecia areata. Treatment reported: oral pan-JAK inhibitor, 5-10 mg twice daily. Following extraction, RNA underwent reverse transcription to cDNA, which served as the sequencing template. TCRdb's copy holds only in-frame clones and misses some; the assay was immunoSEQ multiplex PCR. The top ten clones hold around a sixth of a sample with 87,000 or so clones, about 71% of them seen once. Sequencing was performed on CD8+ T cells sorted from blood, taken between weeks 44 and 45, from a patient treated with tofacitinib. Receptors originate from a human donor with alopecia areata.

CDR3 sequence: CAWSHTSTDTQYF. In DNA, the CDR3 is TGTGCCTGGAGTCATACTAGCACAGATACGCAGTATTTT. This chain uses TRBV30 with TRBJ2-3, with D uncertain. This CDR3 contains 13 residues. The V end lost 2 bases, the J end lost 0 bases, and 6 bases lay between the germline ends. Germline assignment: CDR1 GTSNPN and CDR2 SVGIG (reference sequence). The full variable domain, rest sourced from reference TRBV30 and TRBJ2-3, is SQTIHQWPATLVQPVGSPLSLECTVEGTSNPNLYWYRQAAGRGLQLLFYSVGIGQISSEVPQNLSASRPQDRQFILSSKKLLLSDSGFYLCAWSHTSTDTQYFGPGTRLTVL.

The chain couples TRBV2 to TRBJ1-5; a weak D match, TRBD1 (5 bases). Trimming took off 8 bases at V and 6 bases at J, with 11 bases between the two ends. This CDR3 region has 12 residues. The germline gives CDR1 SNHLY, CDR2 FYNNEI. The CDR3 sequence: CASGGYVQPQHF. DNA of the CDR3: TGTGCCAGCGGGGGATATGTTCAGCCCCAGCATTTT. Drawing the rest from reference TRBV2 and TRBJ1-5, the complete variable domain is EPEVTQTPSHQVTQMGQEVILRCVPISNHLYFYWYRQILGQKVEFLVSFYNNEISEKSEIFDDQFSVERPDGSNFTLKIRSTKLEDSAMYFCASGGYVQPQHFGDGTRLSIL.

This clone was observed a handful of times. The chain recombines TRBV29-1 with TRBJ2-7; 14 bases fit TRBD2. The CDR3 sequence is 17 residues long. V shed 7 bases and J 3 bases; nucleotides not matched to a gene: 14. Germline CDR1 and CDR2: SQVTM and ANQGSEA. The CDR3 coding sequence is TGCAGCGCCATTGTCCCGGGACTAGCGGGGGACCTCTACGAGCAGTACTTC. Residues: CSAIVPGLAGDLYEQYF.